These T cell receptor beta chains were read from a single sample in a study of blood T cells in healthy people across ages. TCRdb called the 5' RACE reads again in MiXCR, with one record for every CDR3 protein. This sample has about 970,000 distinct CDR3 sequences, with roughly 51% found just once. The specimen sequenced was blood. These receptor sequences come from a woman aged 55-69 years in good health. Both conserved end residues are trimmed from each CDR3. Each record gives: J gene, V gene, CDR3 protein.

TRBJ1-2 | TRBV27 | ASMRRGGEGRFYGYT
TRBJ2-1 | TRBV2 | ASSVGDLGSDEQF
TRBJ2-3 | TRBV7-9 | ASSPPASIDTQY
TRBJ2-7 | TRBV28 | ASSWRTGFYEQY
TRBJ1-2 | TRBV5-1 | ASSLVQGYGYT
TRBJ2-7 | TRBV29-1 | SVGQDINEQY
TRBJ2-1 | TRBV11-2 | ASSARRDNEQF
TRBJ2-7 | TRBV20-1 | SAPRWTSGTYEQY
- | TRBV5-1 | ASSRRQVHEQY
TRBJ2-7 | TRBV6-6 | ASSYWAGETYEQY
TRBJ2-7 | TRBV28 | ASSTETPYEQY
TRBJ2-7 | TRBV2 | ASAGTSKSGSYEQY
TRBJ2-3 | TRBV3-1 | ASSQVSGGREGTDTQY
TRBJ2-7 | TRBV28 | ASSFLNPGTGRSYEQY
- | TRBV5-1 | ASSRGSGGSVIYEQY
TRBJ2-4 | TRBV5-4 | ASSLEGGIGNIQY
TRBJ2-1 | TRBV18 | ASSPYQGTAYNEQF
TRBJ2-3 | TRBV29-1 | SVEGTHHFLAWRADTQY